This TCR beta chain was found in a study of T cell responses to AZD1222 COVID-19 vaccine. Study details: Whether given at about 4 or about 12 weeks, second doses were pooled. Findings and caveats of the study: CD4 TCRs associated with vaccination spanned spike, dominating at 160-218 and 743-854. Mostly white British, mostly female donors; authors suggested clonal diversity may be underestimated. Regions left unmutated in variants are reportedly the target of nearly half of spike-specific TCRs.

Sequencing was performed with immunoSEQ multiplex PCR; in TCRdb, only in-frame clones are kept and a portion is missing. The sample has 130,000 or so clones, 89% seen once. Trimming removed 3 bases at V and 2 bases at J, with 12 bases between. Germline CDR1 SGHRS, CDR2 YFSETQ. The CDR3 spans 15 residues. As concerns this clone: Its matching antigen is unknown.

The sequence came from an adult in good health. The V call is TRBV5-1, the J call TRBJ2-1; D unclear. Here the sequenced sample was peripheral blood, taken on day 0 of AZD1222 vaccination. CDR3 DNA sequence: TGCGCCAGCAGCTCCCTGGGCAGGACCTACAATGAGCAGTTCTTC. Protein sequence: CASSSLGRTYNEQFF.